This record covers a single T cell receptor (beta chain). What it binds is not known. Use of 60 Vbeta and 13 Jbeta primers characterized the PCR. TCRdb keeps only in-frame clones here, not all; method: immunoSEQ multiplex PCR. The sample consists of about 180,000 clones, about 80% of them appearing once. The source of the sample is a study of cytomegalovirus exposure and HLA in healthy donors. Overall study context: The study's early data release held about 85 million unique TCRs from HLA-typed donors. General study points: A highly shared variant cluster was judged a likely technical artifact. For presence/absence analyses, sequencing depth was assumed to be roughly uniform across donors. Using a false discovery rate of 0.05, a later analysis showed that some 16,000 TCR beta sequences were associated with HLA alleles.

V was clipped by 2 bases and J by 6 bases, with 11 bases between them. This CDR3 spans 13 amino acids. CDR1 and CDR2 (germline): MNHEY, SVGAGI. The J gene is TRBJ2-7, the V gene TRBV6-5; D ambiguous. The material sequenced was PBMCs. This sequence originates from a man aged 25 to 40 in good health and CMV-seronegative. CDR3 protein: CASSYREYAEQYF. The CDR3 region has the DNA TGTGCCAGCAGTTACCGTGAGTATGCCGAGCAGTACTTC.